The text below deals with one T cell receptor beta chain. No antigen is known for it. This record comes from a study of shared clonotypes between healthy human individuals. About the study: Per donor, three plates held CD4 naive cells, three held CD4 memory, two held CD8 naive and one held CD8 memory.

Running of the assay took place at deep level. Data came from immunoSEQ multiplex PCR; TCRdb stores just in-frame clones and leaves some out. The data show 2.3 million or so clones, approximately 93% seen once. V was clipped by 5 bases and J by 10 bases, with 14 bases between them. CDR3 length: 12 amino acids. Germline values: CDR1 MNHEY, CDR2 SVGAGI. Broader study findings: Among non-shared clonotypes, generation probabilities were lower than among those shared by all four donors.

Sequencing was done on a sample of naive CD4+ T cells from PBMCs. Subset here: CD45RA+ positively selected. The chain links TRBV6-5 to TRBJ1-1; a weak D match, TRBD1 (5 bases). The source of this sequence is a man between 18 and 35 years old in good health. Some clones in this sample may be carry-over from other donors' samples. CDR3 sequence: CASSPRGGSAFF. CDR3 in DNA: TGTGCCAGCAGTCCCCGGGGGGGGTCAGCTTTCTTT.